Presented here are 30 T cell receptor beta chains from one specimen sequenced in a study of shared clonotypes between healthy human individuals. Only in-frame clones appear in the TCRdb table, and some are missing; sequencing was by immunoSEQ multiplex PCR. This table holds millions of clones, approximately 95% found once. Material: naive CD4+ T cells from PBMCs. Sample subset: CD45RA+ positively selected. The receptors here all came from a man in his late teens or twenties in good health. Some clones in this sample may be carry-over from other donors' samples.

This rearrangement joins TRBV29-1 to TRBJ1-5, with TRBD1 matching 8 bases. This CDR3 is built from 13 residues. CDR1 is SQVTM and CDR2 is ANQGSEA in the germline V gene. Germline trimming cut 5 bases from V and 7 bases from J; bases unmatched to any gene: 7. The DNA for the CDR3 is TGCAGCGTTCTAGGACAGGGCGGACAGCCCCAGCATTTT. Translation: CSVLGQGGQPQHF. Complete variable domain (other parts from reference TRBV29-1 and TRBJ1-5): SAVISQKPSRDICQRGTSLTIQCQVDSQVTMMFWYRQQPGQSLTLIATANQGSEATYESGFVIDKFPISRPNLTFSTLTVSNMSPEDSSIYLCSVLGQGGQPQHFGDGTRLSIL.

J is TRBJ1-5 and V is TRBV15; D call uncertain. Germline V lookup: CDR1 LNHNV, CDR2 YYDKDF (reference sequence). This CDR3 comprises 17 residues. Trimming left V 0 bases short and J 2 bases short, with 14 bases between. The CDR3 loop reads CATSRDSALARNQPQHF. The CDR3 DNA reads as TGTGCCACCAGCAGAGATAGCGCCTTGGCGCGCAATCAGCCCCAGCATTTT. The full variable domain, completed using reference TRBV15 and TRBJ1-5, is DAMVIQNPRYQVTQFGKPVTLSCSQTLNHNVMYWYQQKSSQAPKLLFHYYDKDFNNEADTPDNFQSRRPNTSFCFLDIRSPGLGDTAMYLCATSRDSALARNQPQHFGDGTRLSIL.

This clone occurred once. The rearrangement uses TRBV11-2 and TRBJ2-7, with 8 bases lining up with TRBD2. V lost 2 bases to trimming and J lost 5 bases; unmatched junction nucleotides: 8. Per the germline V gene, CDR1 is SGHAT and CDR2 is FQNNGV. The CDR3 runs 15 residues. CDR3 amino acids: CASSLMSGSVDEQYF. The CDR3 DNA is TGTGCCAGCAGCTTAATGAGCGGGAGTGTGGACGAGCAGTACTTC.

The rearrangement joins TRBV2 to TRBJ2-7, with D unresolved. The V end lost 4 bases, the J end lost 6 bases, and 10 bases lay between the germline ends. The length of the CDR3 is 12 residues. CDR1 is SNHLY and CDR2 is FYNNEI in the germline V gene. CDR3 nucleotide sequence: TGTGCCAGCAGTGGCCGCCTGGGCGAGCAGTACTTC. Translated: CASSGRLGEQYF.

This clone showed up just once. The chain employs TRBV6-5 and TRBJ2-7; D may be TRBD1 or TRBD2 (5 bases each). V gave up 5 bases and J gave up 2 bases, with 10 bases separating them. CDR1 is MNHEY, CDR2 SVGAGI, per germline. The CDR3 totals 13 residues. CDR3 coding DNA: TGTGCCAGCAGTAGGGACCCTCCCTACGAGCAGTACTTC. This gives the protein CASSRDPPYEQYF.

The chain combines TRBV7-2 with TRBJ2-1, with 9 bases fitting TRBD1. Germline lookup yields CDR1 SGHTA and CDR2 FQGNSA. This CDR3 spans 16 amino acids. Trimming took 5 bases from V and 4 from J; bases not matched to a gene: 9. As DNA, the CDR3 is TGTGCCAGCAGCCTCCTCCGGGACAGGGAGTACAATGAGCAGTTCTTC. Its protein product is CASSLLRDREYNEQFF.

The chain has TRBV25-1 and TRBJ1-2; no reliable D call. V lost 6 bases and J 6 bases, leaving 23 bases between the germline ends. Looked up from germline, CDR1 is MGHDK and CDR2 is SYGVNS. This CDR3 region has 16 residues. Written as DNA, the CDR3 is TGTGCCAGCAGCGAAAAGGTCTCCCCGATTGGGCATGGCTACACCTTC. This translates into CASSEKVSPIGHGYTF.

The chain employs TRBV7-2 and TRBJ2-2; 7 bases agree with TRBD1. The CDR3 spans 16 residues. Trimming took 4 bases from V and 7 from J; bases not matched to a gene: 12. CDR1 is SGHTA, CDR2 FQGNSA, per germline. The CDR3 region is CASSSESRQGGGELFF. CDR3 nucleotides: TGTGCCAGCAGCTCTGAGTCTAGACAGGGCGGCGGGGAGCTGTTTTTT.

The chain combines TRBV15 with TRBJ1-5, with 7 nucleotides matching TRBD1. Unmatched junction bases numbered 11, after V lost 3 bases and J lost 0 bases. Per the germline V gene, CDR1 is LNHNV and CDR2 is YYDKDF (reference sequence). CDR3 length equals 18 residues. CDR3 protein: CATSSRLAGGISNQPQHF. CDR3 bases: TGTGCCACCAGCAGTCGGTTGGCAGGGGGGATTAGCAATCAGCCCCAGCATTTT.

V usage is TRBV28 and J usage is TRBJ1-5; 8 nucleotides line up with TRBD1. This CDR3 region has 13 residues. With V trimmed by 5 bases and J by 9 bases, 6 bases remained unmatched. Per the germline V gene, CDR1 is MDHEN and CDR2 is SYDVKM. CDR3 region: CASSRTGRGPQHF. The CDR3 region has the DNA TGTGCCAGCAGTCGGACAGGGAGAGGGCCCCAGCATTTT.

The chain is built from TRBV4-2 and TRBJ2-5; unclear D gene. The J call may not be correct, given that the DNA end is closer to TRBJ2-7. Per the germline V gene, CDR1 is LGHNA and CDR2 is YNFKEQ. CDR3 size: 15 residues. The CDR3 DNA reads TGTGCCAGCAGCTGGGAACGGAACAGTCCCTACGAGCAGTACTTC. This gives the protein CASSWERNSPYEQYF.

The chain employs TRBV5-1 and TRBJ1-2; D remains unclear. CDR1 SGHRS and CDR2 YFSETQ come from the germline V gene. V lost 0 bases to trimming and J lost 4 bases, with 7 bases between them. The CDR3 is 13 residues long. Here the CDR3 DNA reads TGCGCCAGCAGCTTGGTACCAGGCTATGGCTACACCTTC. This codes for CASSLVPGYGYTF. Full variable domain (missing parts from reference TRBV5-1 and TRBJ1-2): KAGVTQTPRYLIKTRGQQVTLSCSPISGHRSVSWYQQTPGQGLQFLFEYFSETQRNKGNFPGRFSGRQFSNSRSEMNVSTLELGDSALYLCASSLVPGYGYTFGSGTRLTVV.

This chain uses TRBV11-2 with TRBJ1-4; D perhaps matches TRBD1 (5 bases). Deletions cut 6 bases from V and 7 bases from J, with 18 bases between. This CDR3 spans 15 amino acids. Germline V gene data show CDR1 as SGHAT and CDR2 as FQNNGV. CDR3 nucleotide sequence: TGTGCCAGCAGGGGGGGGAAGGCGCCGGGTGAAAAACTGTTTTTT. It translates to CASRGGKAPGEKLFF. Full variable domain (rest looked up from reference TRBV11-2 and TRBJ1-4): EAGVAQSPRYKIIEKRQSVAFWCNPISGHATLYWYQQILGQGPKLLIQFQNNGVVDDSQLPKDRFSAERLKGVDSTLKIQPAKLEDSAVYLCASRGGKAPGEKLFFGSGTQLSVL.

This clone was observed once. The chain couples TRBV2 to TRBJ2-5, with 9 bases lining up with TRBD2. J was trimmed by 1 base and V by 6 bases; bases with no gene match: 3. The CDR3 is 14 amino acids. The germline CDR1 and CDR2 sequences are SNHLY and FYNNEI. CDR3 sequence: CASRQLAGQETQYF. CDR3 bases: TGTGCCAGCAGGCAACTAGCGGGCCAAGAGACCCAGTACTTC. The entire variable domain, with the rest obtained from reference TRBV2 and TRBJ2-5, is as follows: EPEVTQTPSHQVTQMGQEVILRCVPISNHLYFYWYRQILGQKVEFLVSFYNNEISEKSEIFDDQFSVERPDGSNFTLKIRSTKLEDSAMYFCASRQLAGQETQYFGPGTRLLVL.

The V gene is TRBV28, the J gene TRBJ2-3, with TRBD2 identical over 14 bases. J lost 5 bases, V lost 5 bases, and 0 bases had no gene match. Germline CDR1 and CDR2: MDHEN and SYDVKM. The CDR3 contains 14 residues. CDR3: CASSGTSGRDTQYF. CDR3 DNA: TGTGCCAGCAGTGGGACTAGCGGGAGAGATACGCAGTATTTT.

This chain connects TRBV2 to TRBJ1-5, with D unresolved. Looked up from germline, CDR1 is SNHLY and CDR2 is FYNNEI. The CDR3 length is 14 residues. Trimming removed 2 bases at V and 7 bases at J, with 12 bases between. Here the CDR3 reads CASSEQVVIQPQHF. Here the CDR3 DNA reads TGTGCCAGCAGTGAACAGGTCGTTATCCAGCCCCAGCATTTT.

The chain links TRBV28 to TRBJ2-1; D call uncertain. Germline CDR1 is MDHEN and CDR2 is SYDVKM. V shed 6 bases and J shed 7 bases, with 10 bases lying between them. The CDR3 consists of 12 residues. The CDR3 protein is CASRRLTNEQFF. In nucleotides, the CDR3 is TGTGCCAGCAGGAGGCTTACTAATGAGCAGTTCTTC.

Comments on this clone: Other nucleotide sequences from this sample produce the same CDR3. V and J are TRBV7-3 and TRBJ2-1; 8 positions agree with TRBD1. The CDR3 sequence is 15 residues long. The V segment lost 3 bases and the J segment 2 bases; nucleotides outside the gene matches: 3. The germline gives CDR1 SGHTA, CDR2 FQGTGA. CDR3 nucleotide sequence: TGTGCCAGCAGCTTTGACAGGGGCCCCTACAATGAGCAGTTCTTC. Amino acid sequence: CASSFDRGPYNEQFF.

The chain couples TRBV5-4 to TRBJ1-3, with D possibly being TRBD1 (6 bases). The germline V and J ends were trimmed by 2 bases and 0 bases, with 21 bases remaining between them. Looked up from germline, CDR1 is SGHNT and CDR2 is YYREEE (reference sequence). The CDR3 is 19 amino acids. This CDR3 is CASSLGQGLSPLSGNTIYF. DNA for the CDR3: TGTGCCAGCAGCTTAGGGCAGGGGCTTTCCCCTCTCTCTGGAAACACCATATATTTT.

The chain links TRBV4-1 to TRBJ2-2; 11 bases are a match to TRBD2. CDR3 length equals 18 residues. Looked up from germline, CDR1 is MGHRA and CDR2 is YSYEKL. J lost 2 bases, V lost 1 base, and 6 bases had no gene match. Here the CDR3 reads CASSQGRLAGPNTGELFF. Written as DNA, the CDR3 is TGCGCCAGCAGCCAAGGGCGACTAGCGGGACCTAACACCGGGGAGCTGTTTTTT.

The genes are TRBV7-6 and TRBJ2-1; TRBD2 matches 7 bases. CDR1 SGHVS and CDR2 FNYEAQ come from the germline V gene. The CDR3 is made up of 15 amino acids. V trimming: 3 bases; J trimming: 6 bases; junction bases outside the gene matches: 8. The CDR3 spells CASSLRLAWGNEQFF. The CDR3 region has the DNA TGTGCCAGCAGCTTGAGACTAGCATGGGGCAATGAGCAGTTCTTC.

The V gene is TRBV21-1, the J gene TRBJ1-1. TRBV21-1 is a pseudogene locus. CDR3 length: 9 amino acids. The CDR3 here is CASRLDVFF. The CDR3 DNA reads as TGTGCCAGCAGATTAGACGTTTTCTTT.

This clone was seen a few times. In nucleotides, the CDR3 is TGTGCCAGCTCACCAAAACAGGGAACGAACACTGAAGCTTTCTTT. Encoded protein: CASSPKQGTNTEAFF. The rearrangement joins TRBV18 to TRBJ1-1, with D possibly TRBD1 on 6 matching bases. Trimming removed 2 bases at V and 1 base at J, with 11 bases between. The germline CDR1 and CDR2 sequences are KGHSH and LQKENI. This CDR3 is 15 amino acids long.

The V call is TRBV2, the J call TRBJ1-2; D remains ambiguous. The ends were cut back, 1 base at V and 11 bases at J, with 8 bases in the middle. Germline assignment: CDR1 SNHLY and CDR2 FYNNEI. The CDR3 covers 11 residues. The CDR3 nucleotides are TGTGCCAGCAGTGAAGTAGCTCGGTACACCTTC. Protein sequence: CASSEVARYTF.

The chain joins TRBV6-1 to TRBJ1-2; no clear D. Trimming cost V 7 bases and J 4 bases, with 10 bases left between them. This CDR3 spans 12 amino acids. The germline V gene encodes CDR1 MNHNS and CDR2 SASEGT. CDR3 DNA: TGTGCCAGCACCCCCGGCGGCTATGGCTACACCTTC. Translating it yields CASTPGGYGYTF.

The chain has TRBV14 and TRBJ2-3; 8 positions agree with TRBD2. The germline CDR1 and CDR2 sequences are SGHDN and FVKESK. Trimming at V came to 2 bases and at J to 4 bases, leaving 5 bases not matched to a gene. CDR3 length: 15 residues. CDR3 nucleotides: TGTGCCAGCAGCCAAAACGGGAGGGCCCCAGATACGCAGTATTTT. It yields the protein CASSQNGRAPDTQYF.

V and J are TRBV7-9 and TRBJ2-1; tentative D call: TRBD2 (6 bases). Trimming stripped 4 bases from V and 0 bases from J, with 10 bases between. CDR1 and CDR2 (germline): SEHNR, FQNEAQ (reference sequence). The CDR3 covers 15 residues. In DNA form, the CDR3 reads TGTGCCAGCAGCTCCGGAGGGCCCTCCTACAATGAGCAGTTCTTC. Amino acids: CASSSGGPSYNEQFF.

CDR3 protein: CASSQRLTQGGGQFF. The CDR3 coding sequence is TGTGCCAGCAGCCAGAGGTTAACACAGGGTGGGGGGCAGTTCTTC. The chain employs TRBV4-2 and TRBJ2-1; tentatively, D is TRBD1 (6 bases). The CDR3 is 15 amino acids. Germline lookup yields CDR1 LGHNA and CDR2 YNFKEQ. The V gene lost 3 bases and the J gene lost 12 bases, with 21 bases spanning the gap.

The V gene is TRBV5-1, the J gene TRBJ2-1, with 8 bases aligning to TRBD2. With 1 base clipped from V and 8 bases from J, the junction kept 8 bases outside the gene matches. CDR1 and CDR2 (germline): SGHRS, YFSETQ. The CDR3 extends over 15 amino acids. CDR3 in amino acids: CASSLLASGRDEQFF. CDR3 DNA sequence: TGCGCCAGCAGCTTGCTGGCTAGCGGGCGGGATGAGCAGTTCTTC.

A note on this clone: Different DNA sequences within this sample yield the same CDR3. The chain has TRBV6-1 and TRBJ1-2, with 8 bases matching TRBD1. Germline V CDR1 and CDR2: MNHNS, SASEGT. The length of the CDR3 is 15 residues. The trim removed 6 bases at V and 0 bases at J, leaving 6 bases unmatched. This CDR3 reads CASRLTGDPNYGYTF. CDR3 bases: TGTGCCAGCAGGCTGACAGGGGACCCTAACTATGGCTACACCTTC.